These T cell receptor beta chains were read from a single sample in a study of human T cells and chemical hapten exposure. TCRdb reprocessed the RACE reads with MiXCR, giving one entry per CDR3 protein. The sample holds about 46,000 distinct CDR3 sequences, about 9.4% seen once. Sample: whole blood, taken in connection with sensitization to the hapten diphenylcyclopropenone (DPC). These receptors all come from a woman between 35 and 50 years old with alopecia areata. Some clones in this sample may be carry-over from other donors' samples. CDR3s include the opening cysteine and the closing phenylalanine or tryptophan.

TRBJ2-1 | 12 | TRBV11-2 | CASSLARPEQFF
TRBJ2-5 | 11 | TRBV5-1 | CASRLKETQYF
TRBJ1-1 | 13 | TRBV10-3 | CAISGSENTEAFF
TRBJ1-5 | 15 | TRBV18 | CASSPGQGSNQPQHF
TRBJ2-1 | 16 | TRBV6-5 | CASSWSTSGPPDEQFF
TRBJ1-6 | 13 | TRBV11-2 | CASSLWGESPLHF
TRBJ1-4 | 15 | TRBV7-2 | CASSLLFATNEKLFF
TRBJ2-4 | 14 | TRBV5-4 | CASSSGGQRNIQYF
TRBJ1-2 | 13 | TRBV29-1 | CSVNDRRTYGYTF
TRBJ1-2 | 11 | TRBV29-1 | CSVIHNYGYTF
TRBJ2-3 | 14 | TRBV4-3 | CASSQALKLYTQYF
TRBJ2-7 | 13 | TRBV19 | CASSAGTSYEQYF
TRBJ2-7 | 13 | TRBV12-3/TRBV12-4 | CASSYRGHYEQYF
TRBJ1-5 | 11 | TRBV7-3 | CASSFDRAQHF
TRBJ2-1 | 12 | TRBV20-1 | CSAPSIYNEQFF
TRBJ2-3 | 17 | TRBV20-1 | CSARGTSGGPSTDTQYF
TRBJ2-1 | 14 | TRBV7-2 | CASSFNYRGNEQFF
TRBJ1-1 | 12 | TRBV18 | CASSPLTGEAFF
TRBJ2-7 | 14 | TRBV28 | CASRAGGNSYEQYF
TRBJ2-2 | 17 | TRBV7-3 | CASSPWTGTTNTGELFF
TRBJ2-7 | 12 | TRBV20-1 | CSAQVVPYEQYF
TRBJ2-1 | 15 | TRBV6-4 | CASSRDRVSYNEQFF
TRBJ2-5 | 17 | TRBV7-2 | CASSPLPGQPHQETQYF
TRBJ2-5 | 15 | TRBV5-6 | CASSPIRGSQETQYF
TRBJ2-2 | 15 | TRBV4-3 | CARMRGPTNTGELFF
TRBJ2-1 | 15 | TRBV5-4 | CASSLLGGPRNEQFF
TRBJ1-2 | 15 | TRBV21-1 | CASSQGSHPRYGYTF
TRBJ2-3 | 16 | TRBV7-8 | CASSLDSGASTDTQYF
TRBJ1-6 | 13 | TRBV3-1 | CASRDSGRSSLHF